A selection of T cell receptor beta chains follows, all from one sample in a study of cytomegalovirus exposure and HLA in healthy donors. Libraries were prepared by immunoSEQ multiplex PCR; TCRdb keeps only in-frame clonotypes and omits some of them. The sample records about 60,000 clones, 80% being singletons. The material sequenced was PBMCs. Receptors were obtained from a woman in her 30s in good health and CMV-seronegative. Each CDR3 is given with its conserved first and last residue. The D gene is left open where the match is weak. Only some rows state a clone size, as once, few, many or a class for expanded clones.

J | V | size | length | D | DNA | CDR3
TRBJ1-3 | TRBV9 | - | 14 | TRBD1 | TGTGCCAGCAGCTCCGGGACAGGGGTTGACACCATATATTTT | CASSSGTGVDTIYF
TRBJ1-2 | TRBV6-5 | - | 14 | TRBD1 | TGTGCCAGCCAATTGTCAAGGACAGGGTCAGGCTACACCTTC | CASQLSRTGSGYTF
TRBJ2-5 | TRBV13 | - | 17 | TRBD2 | TGTGCCAGCAGCTGGGGACTAGCGGGAAAGTACCAAGAGACCCAGTACTTC | CASSWGLAGKYQETQYF
TRBJ2-1 | TRBV10-3 | - | 12 | TRBD2 | TGTGCCATCAGACGGGAGGGAAATGAGCAGTTCTTC | CAIRREGNEQFF
TRBJ1-6 | TRBV5-1 | - | 14 | - | TGCGCCAGCAGCTTGGACAGGGATAATTCACCCCTCCACTTT | CASSLDRDNSPLHF
TRBJ1-1 | TRBV30 | - | 11 | - | TGTGCCGCGGGACCGAACACTGAAGCTTTCTTT | CAAGPNTEAFF
TRBJ1-6 | TRBV4-2 | - | 18 | TRBD1 | TGTGCCAGCAGCCAAGGCTCGCGGGACAGCTCCTATAATTCACCCCTCCACTTT | CASSQGSRDSSYNSPLHF
TRBJ1-1 | TRBV27 | - | 13 | TRBD1 | TGTGCCAGCAGAGTGGGACAGAACACTGTAGCTTTCTTT | CASRVGQNTVAFF
TRBJ2-7 | TRBV6-5 | - | 16 | - | TGTGCCAGCAGTTACTCGATCTCGGGTAGCCCCTACGAGCAGTACTTC | CASSYSISGSPYEQYF
TRBJ1-2 | TRBV28 | - | 13 | TRBD1 | TGTGCCAGCACCCTAGGGGGCTACTATGGCTACACCTTC | CASTLGGYYGYTF
TRBJ1-2 | TRBV6-1 | - | 14 | - | TGTGCCAGCAGTCAAGTGGGCACATCCTATGGCTACACCTTC | CASSQVGTSYGYTF
TRBJ1-6 | TRBV30 | once | 14 | TRBD1 | TGTGCCTGGGCGGGGACAGTGTCTAATTCACCCCTCCACTTT | CAWAGTVSNSPLHF
TRBJ2-1 | TRBV30 | once | 20 | TRBD1 | TGTGCCTGGAGTGCCATGACGTATACCGGACAGGACCTAAAGGGCAATGAGCAGTTCTTC | CAWSAMTYTGQDLKGNEQFF
TRBJ1-6 | TRBV30 | - | 14 | TRBD1 | TGTGCCTGGAGTGTACAGGGGAGGCTGTCACCCCTCCACTTT | CAWSVQGRLSPLHF
TRBJ2-7 | TRBV15 | - | 15 | TRBD2 | TGTGCCACCAGCAGGGAGCGGGAATCCCCCTACGAGCAGTACTTC | CATSRERESPYEQYF
TRBJ2-7 | TRBV7-9 | - | 15 | TRBD2 | TGTGCCAGCAGCTCCCCGGGACTAGCCCTCTACGAGCAGTACTTC | CASSSPGLALYEQYF
TRBJ2-3 | TRBV6-4 | - | 16 | TRBD1 | TGTGCCAGCAGTGACTCCCCAGGGGGTGCCACAGATACGCAGTATTTT | CASSDSPGGATDTQYF
TRBJ1-2 | TRBV16 | - | 15 | - | TGTGCCAGCAGCCAATCTGCCAGGGAGGGATATGGCTACACCTTC | CASSQSAREGYGYTF
TRBJ2-1 | TRBV28 | - | 15 | - | TGTGCCAGCAGCCCCAGTCTGGTAGGGGTCTATGAGCAGTTCTTC | CASSPSLVGVYEQFF
TRBJ2-3 | TRBV7-6 | - | 17 | - | TGTGCCAGCAGCCCCGAGGAGGGCCGCACCGGCACAGATACGCAGTATTTT | CASSPEEGRTGTDTQYF
TRBJ2-3 | TRBV5-1 | - | 17 | - | TGCGCCAGCAGCTTGGCGGGCGACGGACTAAGCACAGATACGCAGTATTTT | CASSLAGDGLSTDTQYF
TRBJ2-1 | TRBV7-8 | - | 15 | TRBD2 | TGTGCCAGCAGCCTAAGCGGGGGGGTCCACAATGAGCAGTTCTTC | CASSLSGGVHNEQFF
TRBJ1-2 | TRBV30 | - | 11 | - | TGTGCCTGGGACAGCAACTATGGCTACACCTTC | CAWDSNYGYTF
TRBJ1-1 | TRBV5-6 | - | 15 | - | TGTGCCAGCAGCTCCACCCTCGAGGGGAACACTGAAGCTTTCTTT | CASSSTLEGNTEAFF
TRBJ1-5 | TRBV27 | - | 13 | - | TGTGCCAGCAGTTTCTTTGAGGGACAGCCCCAGCATTTT | CASSFFEGQPQHF
TRBJ1-1 | TRBV15 | - | 15 | - | TGTGCCACCAGCACAGAGGGAGGGGTGGATACTGAAGCTTTCTTT | CATSTEGGVDTEAFF
TRBJ2-7 | TRBV25-1 | - | 15 | - | TGTGCCAGCAGTGAAACCGGAGGGGTCTCTTACGAGCAGTACTTC | CASSETGGVSYEQYF